This section outlines one TCR beta chain sequence together with its context. These data are taken from a study of human T cells and chemical hapten exposure. In the study overall: For the roughly 23-week duration of the study, patients were given weekly doses of diphenylcyclopropenone on the scalp.

Stated time point: patch test 3, about 24 weeks after DPC sensitization. Described treatment: therapeutic diphenylcyclopropenone sensitization with weekly scalp DPC. Prior to each patch test being applied, blood was drawn. Unfractionated whole blood yielded total RNA. CDR1 GTSNPN and CDR2 SVGIG come from the germline V gene (reference sequence). The CDR3 runs to 12 residues. Trimming pared 0 bases from V and 10 bases from J, leaving 12 bases between. TCRdb ran MiXCR on the RACE reads and lists one entry per CDR3 protein. The table lists 50,000 or so distinct CDR3 sequences, over 9.5% of them singletons.

This chain links TRBV30 with TRBJ1-2; D gene unclear. This sample comprised whole blood, obtained in connection with sensitization to the hapten diphenylcyclopropenone (DPC). The clonotype originates from a woman in her thirties or forties with alopecia areata. Some clones in this sample may be carry-over from other donors' samples. The CDR3 loop is CAWSVAPAAYTF. DNA of the CDR3: TGTGCCTGGAGTGTAGCCCCTGCGGCCTACACCTTC.